Listed here are 6 T cell receptor beta chains from one sample, sequenced in a study of cytomegalovirus exposure and HLA in healthy donors (dated by TCRdb to the late 2010s). Libraries came from the immunoSEQ multiplex PCR assay. For the multiplex PCR, a mixture combining 60 forward primers for TCR Vbeta segments and 13 reverse primers for TCR Jbeta segments was used. TCRdb stores this immuneACCESS table with in-frame sequences only. Part of the clones is absent; in the studies checked, under half of the shortfall reflects unresolved V genes, and no reason is known for the rest. This sample comprises about 82,000 clones, approximately 68% of them detected only once. The ten largest make up about 22% of the sample. Sequenced input: PBMCs. The receptor set was obtained from a woman aged 45-65 years in good health and CMV-seropositive.

The chain uses TRBV6-1 and TRBJ1-5, with 7 bases identical to TRBD1. V was pared by 6 bases and J by 8 bases, with 7 bases of the junction left unmatched. Looked up from germline, CDR1 is MNHNS and CDR2 is SASEGT. The CDR3 runs 13 residues. CDR3 in amino acids: CASSNRGMEPQHF. CDR3 nucleotides: TGTGCCAGCAGCAACAGGGGTATGGAGCCCCAGCATTTT.

The chain uses TRBV4-3 and TRBJ1-4; TRBD1 agrees at 7 bases. V shed 4 bases and J 3 bases; nucleotides not matched to a gene: 8. Germline CDR1 is LGHNA and CDR2 is YSLEER. The CDR3 is 16 amino acids. The CDR3 bases are TGCGCCAGCAGCCCCAGAGGGGGCAGGTCTAATGAAAAACTGTTTTTT. Protein: CASSPRGGRSNEKLFF.

This clone has more than one count but fewer than ten. The V call is TRBV6-5, the J call TRBJ1-1, with TRBD1 identical over 9 bases. Germline V gene lookup returns CDR1 MNHEY and CDR2 SVGAGI. CDR3 length: 15 amino acids. V was clipped by 9 bases and J by 2 bases; unmatched bases: 10. In DNA form, the CDR3 reads TGTGCCAGTGAACCGGGACAGGGAAGAAACACTGAAGCTTTCTTT. Its translation: CASEPGQGRNTEAFF.

This clone occurred once. V is TRBV4-3 and J is TRBJ2-2; TRBD2 agrees at 8 bases. V lost 5 bases, J lost 3 bases, and 5 bases stayed unmatched. This CDR3 spans 15 amino acids. Germline V CDR1 and CDR2: LGHNA, YSLEER. The CDR3 nucleotides are TGCGCCAGCAGCGCCCGGGGGGGCTACACCGGGGAGCTGTTTTTT. Translation gives CASSARGGYTGELFF.

This chain joins TRBV21-1 and TRBJ2-3; the DNA was not compared with TRBD1, the D call given in the table. TRBV21-1 is a recognized pseudogene. The length of the CDR3 is 14 residues. CDR3 loop: CARRQTGRTDTQYF. DNA for the CDR3: TGTGCCAGGCGACAGACAGGGAGGACAGATACGCAGTATTTT.

This clone was recorded only once. This chain links TRBV7-8 with TRBJ2-2; the match to TRBD2 covers 13 bases. The CDR3 runs to 16 residues. Germline CDR1 reads SGHVS; CDR2 reads FQNEAQ. V lost 5 bases to trimming and J lost 4 bases; unmatched junction nucleotides: 4. The CDR3 spells CASSTRLAGGTGELFF. DNA for the CDR3: TGTGCCAGCAGCACACGACTAGCGGGGGGCACCGGGGAGCTGTTTTTT.